This TCR beta chain was retrieved from a study of cytomegalovirus exposure and HLA in healthy donors. The study, taken as a whole, reports: Certain sequence variants were highly shared and formed a cluster, and this cluster was likely a sequencing artifact.

The PCR made use of 60 Vbeta and 13 Jbeta primers. The protocol was immunoSEQ multiplex PCR, while the TCRdb copy is restricted to in-frame clones and leaves out a portion. The sample yields roughly 30,000 clones, approximately 87% seen once. CDR3 length: 15 residues. The V and J ends lost 4 bases and 1 base respectively, with 14 bases between them. Germline CDR1 is SGHNT and CDR2 is YYREEE (reference sequence). A remark on this clone: As yet, its antigen is unknown.

The receptor comes from a boy aged 5-17 years in good health and CMV-seronegative. The chain uses TRBV5-4 and TRBJ1-2, with D possibly TRBD1 on 6 matching bases. Sequencing used PBMCs. As DNA, the CDR3 is TGTGCCAGCAGCCCCCGACAGGAGCTTAACTATGGCTACACCTTC. It is translated as CASSPRQELNYGYTF.